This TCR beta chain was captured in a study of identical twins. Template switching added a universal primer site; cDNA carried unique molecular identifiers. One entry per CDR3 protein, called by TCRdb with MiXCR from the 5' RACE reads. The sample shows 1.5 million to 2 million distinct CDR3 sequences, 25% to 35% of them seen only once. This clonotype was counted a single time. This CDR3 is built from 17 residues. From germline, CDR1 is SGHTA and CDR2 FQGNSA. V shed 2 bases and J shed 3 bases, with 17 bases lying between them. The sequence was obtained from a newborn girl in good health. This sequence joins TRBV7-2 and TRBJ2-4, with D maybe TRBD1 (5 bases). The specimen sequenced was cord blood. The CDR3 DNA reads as TGTGCCAGCAGCTTAAAACATACCAGGGATGTCAAAAACATTCAGTACTTC. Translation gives CASSLKHTRDVKNIQYF.